Sequencing of this T cell receptor beta chain was carried out in a study of T cells of healthy individuals. TCRdb used MiXCR to reprocess the 5' RACE reads, holding one entry per CDR3 protein. The sample has 60,000 to 70,000 distinct CDR3 sequences; about a sixth are singletons. In its sample, this clonotype was seen a few times. Germline loops: CDR1 SGHNT, CDR2 YENEEA. This CDR3 region has 17 residues. Trimming cost V 2 bases and J 2 bases, with 16 bases left between them. The clonotype was recovered from a human donor in good health. The chain combines TRBV11-3 with TRBJ2-1; D is perhaps TRBD1 (5 bases). CDR3: CASSLRQSSGAYNEQFF. The CDR3 DNA sequence: TGTGCCAGCAGCTTAAGACAGTCGTCGGGCGCCTACAATGAGCAGTTCTTC. Looking up the rest from reference TRBV11-3 and TRBJ2-1 gives the full variable domain: EAGVVQSPRYKIIEKKQPVAFWCNPISGHNTLYWYLQNLGQGPELLIRYENEEAVDDSQLPKDRFSAERLKGVDSTLKIQPAELGDSAVYLCASSLRQSSGAYNEQFFGPGTRLTVL.